The clone carrying this T cell receptor beta chain appeared a few times. Its antigen is undetermined. RNA, once extracted, was reverse transcribed into cDNA for use as the sequencing template. Profiled with immunoSEQ multiplex PCR; TCRdb holds only in-frame clones, not every one. The sample records a few hundred thousand clones, around 64% being singletons. The treatment is: oral pan-JAK inhibitor, 5-10 mg twice daily. The entry originates in a study of CD8+ T cells in alopecia areata. Study-level background: The protocol delivered tofacitinib for 6 to 18 months, then withdrew it for 6 months.

This CDR3 region has 15 residues. The junction had 7 bases not matched to a gene; V was cut back by 4 bases and J by 0 bases. Germline V gives CDR1 SGDLS, CDR2 YYNGEE. The study, taken as a whole, reports: Across lesional scalp, and particularly alopecia totalis/universalis, clonality surpassed that of normal scalp. Among the 100 top clones, expanded CD8+ clones, like scalp clonality, were significantly decreased by tofacitinib.

This chain connects TRBV9 to TRBJ2-7; 7 bases fit TRBD1. The specimen was CD4+ T cells sorted from blood, collected around week 53, from a patient treated with tofacitinib. This receptor was taken from a human donor with alopecia areata. CDR3 loop: CASSPRDSYSYEQYF. Written as DNA, the CDR3 is TGTGCCAGCAGCCCACGGGACAGCTACTCCTACGAGCAGTACTTC.